These 6 T cell receptor beta chains were sequenced from one sample in a study of blood T cell repertoires in COVID-19. Profiled with immunoSEQ multiplex PCR; TCRdb holds only in-frame clones, not every one. The sample lists around 260,000 clones, around 88% occurring once. The sample was peripheral blood. The receptors derive from a man aged 25-45 years with acute or convalescent COVID-19.

The chain uses TRBV7-9 and TRBJ2-1; TRBD1 might be the D (5 bases). The CDR3 contains 13 residues. Per germline, CDR1 SEHNR and CDR2 FQNEAQ (reference sequence). V lost 4 bases and J lost 3, with 7 bases in between. CDR3 nucleotides: TGTGCCAGCAGCTCAGGGAACTACAATGAGCAGTTCTTC. This codes for CASSSGNYNEQFF. Full variable domain (outside the CDR3, taken from reference TRBV7-9 and TRBJ2-1): DTGVSQNPRHKITKRGQNVTFRCDPISEHNRLYWYRQTLGQGPEFLTYFQNEAQLEKSRLLSDRFSAERPKGSFSTLEIQRTEQGDSAMYLCASSSGNYNEQFFGPGTRLTVL.

The gene calls are TRBV5-1 and TRBJ2-7; 9 bases fit TRBD1. Germline V gene lookup returns CDR1 SGHRS and CDR2 YFSETQ. J was trimmed by 4 bases and V by 4 bases; bases with no gene match: 6. The CDR3 has 14 amino acids. CDR3 nucleotide sequence: TGCGCCAGCAGCACGGACAGGGGTCTGTACGAGCAGTACTTC. Translating gives CASSTDRGLYEQYF. Full variable domain (rest looked up from reference TRBV5-1 and TRBJ2-7): KAGVTQTPRYLIKTRGQQVTLSCSPISGHRSVSWYQQTPGQGLQFLFEYFSETQRNKGNFPGRFSGRQFSNSRSEMNVSTLELGDSALYLCASSTDRGLYEQYFGPGTRLTVT.

The chain links TRBV6-5 to TRBJ2-2; 8 nucleotides align to TRBD1. Germline CDR1 reads MNHEY; CDR2 reads SVGAGI. After removal of 5 bases from V and 0 bases from J, the junction contained 2 bases not matched to a gene. The CDR3 has 15 residues. In nucleotides, the CDR3 is TGTGCCAGCAGTAGGGACAGGACGAACACCGGGGAGCTGTTTTTT. Its protein product is CASSRDRTNTGELFF.

This chain links TRBV27 with TRBJ1-5; D not resolved. The V and J ends lost 3 bases and 5 bases respectively, with 8 bases between them. This CDR3 region has 13 residues. Germline loops: CDR1 MNHEY, CDR2 SMNVEV (reference sequence). The CDR3 loop is CASSFGPDQPQHF. The CDR3 DNA reads TGTGCCAGCAGTTTTGGTCCGGATCAGCCCCAGCATTTT.

This rearrangement joins TRBV5-1 to TRBJ2-3, with 7 bases that match TRBD2. Germline CDR1 reads SGHRS; CDR2 reads YFSETQ. V shed 7 bases, J shed 2 bases, and the junction held 7 bases outside the gene matches. The CDR3 contains 14 residues. The CDR3 DNA is TGCGCCAGCCGCATCGGACTAGACACAGATACGCAGTATTTT. Amino acid sequence: CASRIGLDTDTQYF.

V is TRBV24-1 and J is TRBJ1-2, with TRBD1 identical over 9 bases. The germline gives CDR1 KGHDR, CDR2 SFDVKD. The CDR3 totals 16 residues. The trim removed 6 bases at V and 5 bases at J, leaving 12 bases unmatched. The CDR3: CATSFVFGTGMYGYTF. The DNA of the CDR3 is TGTGCCACCAGTTTTGTCTTCGGGACAGGGATGTATGGCTACACCTTC.